This TCR beta chain was sequenced during a study of blood T cells in healthy people across ages. Germline CDR1 LNHDA, CDR2 SQIVND (reference sequence). The ends lost 6 bases at V and 2 bases at J; junction bases unmatched: 5. This CDR3 has 17 amino acids. PCR was performed a second time for roughly 7 to 12 cycles using a sample-barcoded 5' primer and a J-beta primer mix. MiXCR, applied by TCRdb to the 5' RACE reads, yields one record per CDR3 protein. Of fewer than 2,000,000 distinct CDR3 sequences listed, about 35% were seen once; the top ten hold about 11%. Each donor's blood draw was around 10 milliliters of peripheral blood.

The J gene is TRBJ2-6, the V gene TRBV19; TRBD1 agrees at 12 bases. Sequencing was done on a sample of blood. This clonotype was sampled from a woman aged 25 to 39 in good health. CDR3 protein: CASSTGTGGAGANVLTF. DNA for the CDR3: TGTGCCAGTAGCACCGGGACAGGGGGCGCTGGGGCCAACGTCCTGACTTTC.